The 21 T cell receptor beta chains listed next were all sequenced from one sample in a study of early T cells in non-severe SARS-CoV-2 infection. TCRdb redid the calling of the 5' RACE reads with MiXCR, one entry per CDR3 protein. The repertoire holds some 87,000 distinct CDR3 sequences, with roughly 13% as singletons. The sequenced sample consisted of whole blood. These receptors originate from an adult who was a healthcare worker with PCR-confirmed SARS-CoV-2 infection or an uninfected control (not recorded which).

The CDR3 sequence is CSVERLGELFF. CDR3 in DNA: TGCAGCGTTGAACGTCTAGGGGAGCTGTTTTTT. The V gene is TRBV29-1, the J gene TRBJ2-2; no reliable D call. V lost 2 bases to trimming and J lost 8 bases, with 6 bases between them. The CDR3 sequence is 11 residues long. Per the germline V gene, CDR1 is SQVTM and CDR2 is ANQGSEA.

This clonotype came up a few times. This sequence joins TRBV4-2 and TRBJ2-6; TRBD2 is a possible D gene (5 bases). V was pared by 4 bases and J by 1 base, with 14 bases between. The V gene's germline CDR1 is LGHNA and CDR2 YNFKEQ. The CDR3 sequence is 17 residues long. The CDR3 sequence is CASSPYEGTSGANVLTF. DNA for the CDR3: TGTGCCAGCAGCCCCTACGAGGGTACTTCTGGGGCCAACGTCCTGACTTTC.

This clonotype was seen a few times. The chain employs TRBV30 and TRBJ2-7; 9 bases fit TRBD1. The CDR3 extends over 13 amino acids. V trimming: 6 bases; J trimming: 7 bases; junction bases outside the gene matches: 10. The germline V gene encodes CDR1 GTSNPN and CDR2 SVGIG (reference sequence). CDR3 in DNA: TGTGCCTGTAGCCGGGACAGGGTGCGGGAGCAGTACTTC. The encoded protein is CACSRDRVREQYF.

This clonotype came up a few times. The V and J genes are TRBV10-3 and TRBJ2-7; D gene ambiguous. Trimming took off 3 bases at V and 2 bases at J, with 8 bases between the two ends. The germline CDR1 and CDR2 sequences are ENHRY and SYGVKD. The CDR3 sequence is 13 residues long. The CDR3: CAISDQGAYEQYF. For the CDR3, the DNA is TGTGCCATCAGTGATCAAGGAGCCTACGAGCAGTACTTC.

This clonotype was counted many times. This chain uses TRBV12-3 or TRBV12-4 with TRBJ1-2, with D maybe TRBD1 (5 bases). CDR3 length: 16 amino acids. V was trimmed by 4 bases and J by 5 bases, leaving 20 bases between them. CDR3 amino acids: CASSSQTGPLIYGYTF. The CDR3 DNA sequence: TGTGCCAGCAGTTCCCAAACAGGACCGCTTATTTATGGCTACACCTTC.

This clonotype was counted between two and nine times. This rearrangement joins TRBV6-5 to TRBJ1-2; TRBD1 aligns across 8 bases. In germline, CDR1 is MNHEY, CDR2 SVGAGI. The CDR3 sequence is 13 residues long. The junction had 4 bases not matched to a gene; V was cut back by 3 bases and J by 7 bases. This chain's CDR3 is CASSYHGQGGYTF. CDR3 sequence (DNA): TGTGCCAGCAGTTATCACGGACAGGGTGGCTACACCTTC.

At least ten counts were recorded for this clonotype. This sequence joins TRBV27 and TRBJ2-3, with D perhaps matching TRBD2 (5 bases). The ends were cut back, 7 bases at V and 3 bases at J, with 14 bases in the middle. CDR3 length: 14 amino acids. Per the germline V gene, CDR1 is MNHEY and CDR2 is SMNVEV (reference sequence). This chain's CDR3 is CASTDGGGTDTQYF. For the CDR3, the DNA is TGTGCCAGCACTGACGGAGGAGGAACAGATACGCAGTATTTT.

There are many counts of this clonotype. The rearrangement uses TRBV7-9 and TRBJ1-1, with unresolved D. The CDR3 is 12 amino acids. Trimming took off 6 bases at V and 8 bases at J, with 13 bases between the two ends. CDR1 is SEHNR and CDR2 is FQNEAQ in the germline V gene (reference sequence). CDR3 nucleotide sequence: TGTGCCAGCAGTTTCCGGGATTTGGAAGCTTTCTTT. Its protein product is CASSFRDLEAFF.

The chain combines TRBV11-2 with TRBJ2-7; TRBD1 matches 8 bases. Germline V gives CDR1 SGHAT, CDR2 FQNNGV. CDR3 length: 13 residues. The trim removed 4 bases at V and 6 bases at J, leaving 5 bases unmatched. The CDR3 region is CASSSDRVGEQYF. CDR3 DNA sequence: TGTGCCAGCAGCTCGGACAGGGTGGGCGAGCAGTACTTC.

The chain links TRBV12-3 or TRBV12-4 to TRBJ2-3; D unresolved. The CDR3 covers 17 residues. The V gene lost 5 bases and the J gene lost 0 bases, with 18 bases spanning the gap. CDR3 region: CASSVQMTSSSTDTQYF. DNA of the CDR3: TGTGCCAGCAGTGTACAAATGACAAGCTCTAGCACAGATACGCAGTATTTT.

The V gene is TRBV4-3, the J gene TRBJ1-2; 9 bases are a match to TRBD1. CDR3 length equals 14 residues. Germline V gene data show CDR1 as LGHNA and CDR2 as YSLEER. V gave up 4 bases and J gave up 4 bases; unmatched junction bases: 4. CDR3 bases: TGCGCCAGCAGCCGAACGGACAGGGGCTATGGCTACACCTTC. Amino acids: CASSRTDRGYGYTF.

About this clonotype itself: A read error may explain this, as a much larger clone is one base away. Here the CDR3 DNA reads TGTGCCGGCAGGGCAGACAGGGGGCAAGGTGAAGCTTTCTTT. Translating it yields CAGRADRGQGEAFF. This chain uses TRBV2 with TRBJ1-1, with TRBD1 matching 10 bases. Germline assignment: CDR1 SNHLY and CDR2 FYNNEI. This CDR3 is built from 14 residues. Full variable domain (remainder filled in from reference TRBV2 and TRBJ1-1): EPEVTQTPSHQVTQMGQEVILRCVPISNHLYFYWYRQILGQKVEFLVSFYNNEISEKSEIFDDQFSVERPDGSNFTLKIRSTKLEDSAMYFCAGRADRGQGEAFFGQGTRLTVV.

The sample holds a few counts of this clonotype. The chain couples TRBV20-1 to TRBJ1-2; D might be TRBD1 (5 bases). Germline assignment: CDR1 DFQATT and CDR2 SNEGSKA (reference sequence). The CDR3 length is 13 residues. Trimming cost V 5 bases and J 2 bases, with 12 bases left between them. The CDR3, as DNA: TGCAGTGCTTCACCGGGACTGAACTATGGCTACACCTTC. This sequence encodes CSASPGLNYGYTF.

Many counts were recorded for this clonotype. The J gene is TRBJ1-2, the V gene TRBV5-1; D is unresolved. From germline, CDR1 is SGHRS and CDR2 YFSETQ. Trimming pared 0 bases from V and 2 bases from J, leaving 14 bases between. This CDR3 is built from 16 residues. This CDR3 reads CASSLEEGYGNYGYTF. Written as DNA, the CDR3 is TGCGCCAGCAGCTTGGAAGAAGGGTACGGGAACTATGGCTACACCTTC.

This clonotype was seen more than once but under ten times. The chain couples TRBV7-2 to TRBJ1-2; D might be TRBD1 (6 bases). Germline loops: CDR1 SGHTA, CDR2 FQGNSA. This CDR3 is built from 15 residues. V dropped 2 bases and J dropped 8 bases, with 18 bases sitting between them. DNA of the CDR3: TGTGCCAGCAGCTTATTCGGCGGGGGGCGTGAAGGCTACACCTTC. Translated, it gives CASSLFGGGREGYTF.

Comments on this clonotype: A read error may be the cause here, since a much bigger clone is one base away. This chain links TRBV7-2 with TRBJ2-3; tentatively, D is TRBD2 (5 bases). This CDR3 contains 16 residues. CDR1 is SGHTA and CDR2 is FQGNSA in the germline V gene. V dropped 6 bases and J dropped 4 bases, with 20 bases sitting between them. The CDR3 DNA reads as TGTGCCAGCAGATCCTCACTAGGGCCCACCCCAGATACGCAGTATTTT. Translation: CASRSSLGPTPDTQYF.

The sample holds many counts of this clonotype. This chain links TRBV18 with TRBJ1-5; tentatively, D is TRBD1 (6 bases). Germline CDR1 is KGHSH and CDR2 is LQKENI. Trimming shortened V by 3 bases and J by 6 bases, and 12 bases separated the two germline ends. The CDR3 runs 14 residues. CDR3 amino acids: CASSPNQGFQPQHF. DNA of the CDR3: TGTGCCAGCTCACCCAATCAGGGGTTTCAGCCCCAGCATTTT.

This clonotype was observed many times. The V and J genes are TRBV20-1 and TRBJ2-1, with 8 bases fitting TRBD2. CDR3 size: 14 residues. With V trimmed by 6 bases and J by 6 bases, 10 bases remained unmatched. CDR1 is DFQATT and CDR2 is SNEGSKA in the germline V gene (reference sequence). CDR3 nucleotide sequence: TGCAGTGCCCGAAGGGTTGCGGGGGGCAATGAGCAGTTCTTC. Amino acids: CSARRVAGGNEQFF.

This clonotype has just a few counts. V and J are TRBV6-5 and TRBJ2-5; D remains unclear. Trimming removed 5 bases from V and 1 base from J, with 8 bases in between. CDR1 MNHEY and CDR2 SVGAGI come from the germline V gene. The CDR3 length is 13 residues. The DNA for the CDR3 is TGTGCCAGCAGTCGGCGCCCCCAAGAGACCCAGTACTTC. Residues: CASSRRPQETQYF.

The chain uses TRBV7-2 and TRBJ2-5, with a tentative D call TRBD2 (7 bases). Germline CDR1 SGHTA, CDR2 FQGNSA. CDR3 length: 14 residues. V was shortened by 0 bases and J by 4 bases, with 9 bases between the two germline ends. The CDR3 coding sequence is TGTGCCAGCAGCTTAGCGGGGGGGCGAGAGACCCAGTACTTC. Residues: CASSLAGGRETQYF.

This clonotype was seen a handful of times. The V and J genes are TRBV30 and TRBJ2-3; maybe TRBD2 (6 bases). This CDR3 is 14 amino acids long. Trimming cost V 0 bases and J 3 bases, with 10 bases left between them. Germline CDR1 is GTSNPN and CDR2 is SVGIG (reference sequence). The CDR3: CAWSVRRGTDTQYF. In DNA form, the CDR3 reads TGTGCCTGGAGTGTTCGGAGGGGTACAGATACGCAGTATTTT. Complete variable domain (other parts from reference TRBV30 and TRBJ2-3): SQTIHQWPATLVQPVGSPLSLECTVEGTSNPNLYWYRQAAGRGLQLLFYSVGIGQISSEVPQNLSASRPQDRQFILSSKKLLLSDSGFYLCAWSVRRGTDTQYFGPGTRLTVL.